This T cell receptor beta chain stems from a study of shared clonotypes between healthy human individuals. Study conclusions and caveats: Sharing across four donors was highest in naive CD4 (roughly 5%) and lowest in memory CD8 (roughly 0.4%).

Some clones are missing from TCRdb's copy, which holds only in-frame ones; the method was immunoSEQ multiplex PCR. The sample shows roughly 2,000,000 clones, about 95% of them seen only once. Comment on this clone: The antigen remains unidentified.

The V end lost 2 bases, the J end lost 4 bases, and 6 bases lay between the germline ends. The CDR3 loop spans 12 amino acids. CDR1 is SGHTS and CDR2 is YDEGEE in the germline V gene. CD45RO negativity and positive selection for CCR7 defined naive CD8 cells, a population that excluded terminally differentiated effector memory CD45RA+ cells. The TCR was taken from a man between 18 and 35 years old in good health. The chain combines TRBV5-8 with TRBJ1-1; D remains unclear. Material for sequencing was naive CD8+ T cells sorted from blood. As DNA, the CDR3 is TGTGCCAGCAGCTTCCTGAGCACTGAAGCTTTCTTT. It yields the protein CASSFLSTEAFF.